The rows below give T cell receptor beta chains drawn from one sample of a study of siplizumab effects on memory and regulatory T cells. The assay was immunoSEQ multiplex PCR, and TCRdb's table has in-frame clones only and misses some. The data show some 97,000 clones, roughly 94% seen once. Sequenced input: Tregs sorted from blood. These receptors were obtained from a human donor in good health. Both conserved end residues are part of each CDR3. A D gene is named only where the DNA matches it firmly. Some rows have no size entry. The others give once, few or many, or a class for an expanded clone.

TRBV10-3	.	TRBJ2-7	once	TGTGCCATCAATGAAGCAGGGAGAGGGGGCGAGCAGTACTTC	CAINEAGRGGEQYF
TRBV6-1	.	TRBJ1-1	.	TGTGCCAGTCGGACGACTGAAGCTTTCTTT	CASRTTEAFF
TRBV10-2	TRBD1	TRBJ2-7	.	TGCGCCAGCACGGGACAGGGGGGCGAGCAGTACTTC	CASTGQGGEQYF
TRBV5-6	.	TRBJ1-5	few	TGTGCCAGCAGCTCGCTGAACCAGCCCCAGCATTTT	CASSSLNQPQHF
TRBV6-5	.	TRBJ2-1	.	TGTGCCAGCAGTTACCTCGGAAGCTCCTACAATGAGCAGTTCTTC	CASSYLGSSYNEQFF
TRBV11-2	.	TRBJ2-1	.	TGTGCCAGCCAGGGGGGGAGGAGCTCCTACAATGAGCAGTTCTTC	CASQGGRSSYNEQFF
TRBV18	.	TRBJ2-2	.	TGTGCCAGCTCACCACAGGTCGGGACGAACACCGGGGAGCTGTTTTTT	CASSPQVGTNTGELFF
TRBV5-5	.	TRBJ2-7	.	TGTGCCAGCAGCTTGGAGTGGTGGACGTACTACGAGCAGTACTTC	CASSLEWWTYYEQYF
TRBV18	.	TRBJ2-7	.	TGTGCCAGCTCACGCCAGGGGCGGATCTACGAGCAGTACTTC	CASSRQGRIYEQYF
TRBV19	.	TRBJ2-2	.	TGTGCCAGTAGTATAGAGATGACCGGGGAGCTGTTTTTT	CASSIEMTGELFF
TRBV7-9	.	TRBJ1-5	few	TGTGCCAGCAGCTTAGGACGGGTCAATCAGCCCCAGCATTTT	CASSLGRVNQPQHF
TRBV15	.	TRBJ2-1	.	TGTGCCACCAGCCCCAAGTCAATGAATTGGGTGGGCTACAATGAGCAGTTCTTC	CATSPKSMNWVGYNEQFF
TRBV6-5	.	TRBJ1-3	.	TGTGCCAGCAGCCCCTGGGGGTCTGGAAACACCATATATTTT	CASSPWGSGNTIYF
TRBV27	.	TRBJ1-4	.	TGTGCCAGCAGTATATTTGGGGGAACGGATGAAAAACTGTTTTTT	CASSIFGGTDEKLFF
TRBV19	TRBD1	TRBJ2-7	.	TGTGCCAGTCGACGGACAGGGGCTAGTCCCACCTACGAGCAGTACTTC	CASRRTGASPTYEQYF
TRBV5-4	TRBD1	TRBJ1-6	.	TGTGCCAGCAGCTTCGACAGGGTGACGAATTCACCCCTCCACTTT	CASSFDRVTNSPLHF
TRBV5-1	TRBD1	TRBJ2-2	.	TGCGCCAGCAGCTCCCCGGGACAGAGCGGGGAGCTGTTTTTT	CASSSPGQSGELFF
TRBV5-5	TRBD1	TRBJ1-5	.	TGTGCCAGCAGCCTGGGACAGAGCAATCAGCCCCAGCATTTT	CASSLGQSNQPQHF
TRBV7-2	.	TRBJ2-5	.	TGTGCCAGCAGCCCAGACCGTGCGGAGACCCAGTACTTC	CASSPDRAETQYF
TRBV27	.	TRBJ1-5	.	TGTGCCAGCAGTTTACGGTTTGAGGATCAGCCCCAGCATTTT	CASSLRFEDQPQHF
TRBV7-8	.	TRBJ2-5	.	TGTGCCAGCAGCTTAGTGGAGACCCAGTACTTC	CASSLVETQYF
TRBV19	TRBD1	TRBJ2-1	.	TGTGCCAGTCAAGTGGACAGGGGCTACAATGAGCAGTTCTTC	CASQVDRGYNEQFF
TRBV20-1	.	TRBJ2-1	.	TGCAGTGCGACCCTCTACAATGAGCAGTTCTTC	CSATLYNEQFF
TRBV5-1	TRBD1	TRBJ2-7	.	TGCGCCAGCAGCTTGGTTCAGGGGGCCCACGAGCAGTACTTC	CASSLVQGAHEQYF